This T cell receptor (beta chain) was identified during a study of T cell repertoires in cytomegalovirus infection. Study-level information: Through public TCR beta signatures, both CMV infection and matching HLA type were indicated. Study results and limitations: Ex vivo, HLA-C-restricted CMV-specific TCR beta clonotypes prevailed over the rest of the response.

This clonotype was recorded many times. Its target is not known. TCRdb passed the reads through MiXCR, listing each CDR3 protein once. The data contain 150,000 to 200,000 distinct CDR3 sequences, roughly 19% of them singletons. The CDR3 spans 16 residues. Trimming cost V 2 bases and J 8 bases; bases outside gene matches: 7. CDR1 is MNHEY, CDR2 SVGEGT, per germline. The TCR comes from a human donor in good health (CMV status not recorded). Some clones in this sample may be carry-over from other donors' samples. The chain couples TRBV6-2 or TRBV6-3 to TRBJ2-1, with 12 bases identical to TRBD2. The sample consisted of PBMCs. As DNA, the CDR3 is TGTGCCAGCAGTTACCCCTGGACTAGCGGGACTTATGAGCAGTTCTTC. Amino acid sequence: CASSYPWTSGTYEQFF.